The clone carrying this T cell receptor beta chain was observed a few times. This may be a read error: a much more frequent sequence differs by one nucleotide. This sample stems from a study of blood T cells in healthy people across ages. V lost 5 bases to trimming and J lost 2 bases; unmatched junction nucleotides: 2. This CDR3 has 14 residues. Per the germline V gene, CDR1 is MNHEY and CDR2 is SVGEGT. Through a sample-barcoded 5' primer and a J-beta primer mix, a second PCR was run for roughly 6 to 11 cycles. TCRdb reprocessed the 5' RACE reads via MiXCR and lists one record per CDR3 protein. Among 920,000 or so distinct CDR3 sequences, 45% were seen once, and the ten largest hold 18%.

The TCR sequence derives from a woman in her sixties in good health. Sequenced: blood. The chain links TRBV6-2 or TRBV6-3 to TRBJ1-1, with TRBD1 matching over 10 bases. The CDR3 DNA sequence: TGTGCCAGCAGTGGGACAGGGGCAAACACTGAAGCTTTCTTT. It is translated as CASSGTGANTEAFF.